This T cell receptor beta chain is drawn from a study of cytomegalovirus exposure and HLA in healthy donors (dated by TCRdb to 2015 to 2018). For the study in its entirety: An earlier analysis of approximately 590 of the donors reported 276 Gb of sequence data and 117 million unique TCR beta sequences from about 180 million T cells. The study aimed to test whether signatures of past pathogen exposure could be identified by cataloging public T cell receptors. Roughly 290 gigabases of sequencing data and 91 million or so unique TCR sequences made up an early release that covered under 750 HLA-typed donors. A later analysis re-analyzed previously published TCR beta repertoires from 600 to 850 donors and added high-resolution HLA genotyping to study TCR occurrence patterns. Among 398 genotyped donors of the cohort, an average of approximately 240,000 unique TCR beta nucleotide sequences was sequenced per donor, of which 15% to 20% were non-productive. Rather than drawing on any new phenotypic data, the later analysis identified candidate immune exposures from TCR beta sequences and the way those sequences occurred across donors. Along with the 666-subject first cohort, a separate validation cohort of over a hundred different subjects was used. A later genetic analysis used genome-wide SNP genotypes for 398 of the 666 donors, treating that subset as a discovery cohort. To decide whether each TCR beta V gene segment behaved as functional or pseudogenic, an earlier analysis of 587 of the donors relied on high-throughput TCR beta sequencing. Alongside the repertoire data, information on donor age, sex, ethnicity and CMV serostatus was compiled. The study combined high-throughput TCR immunosequencing, statistical association of individual TCRs with disease status, and machine learning to predict cytomegalovirus infection status. Every discovery cohort repertoire had been produced on one sequencing platform. Both class I and class II loci were covered by HLA typing, at four-digit resolution. Four or five DR-DQ haplotypes were handled as single units for association and clustering because linkage in the cohort was strong. The genetic ancestry cluster associated with self-reported Caucasian donors included roughly 84% of the 398 genotyped donors. The number of typed donors differed by locus: about 620-640 for A, B, C, DRB1 and DQB1; some 500 for DQA1; fewer than 610 for DPA1; and roughly 450 for DPB1. The study profiled the T cell repertoires of around 700 subjects by immunosequencing and related them to cytomegalovirus serostatus.

V is cut back by 1 base and J by 8 bases, with 2 bases in the junction unmatched. From the cysteine through the phenylalanine, the CDR3 covers 13 amino acids. CDR3 DNA only is kept here, 39 bases in frame from base 1. CDR1 is given as SGHTA and CDR2 as FQGNSA, both from the germline V gene. For this clone: Its binding antigen is unknown. There are no base qualities to consult, and no much larger clone falls within one base.

In total, 666 healthy bone marrow donors made up the cohort. Cohort members were all nominally healthy when sampled, although unrecorded immune exposures were likely present. The donor was CMV seronegative and was included in the group of under 450 seronegative cohort members. Every donor gave a peripheral blood sample, and the peripheral blood mononuclear cells from that sample were used for TCR beta sequencing. Genomic DNA was extracted from the blood cell samples with the Qiagen DNeasy Blood Extraction Kit. The investigation overall reported the following: Cytomegalovirus status was reported to be diagnosed by the classifier with high specificity and sensitivity in both the original and validation cohorts. Presence/absence analyses assumed roughly uniform sequencing depth across donors, an assumption that may not hold. For the cohort, immune exposure information was limited to CMV serostatus. When HLA alleles, especially DR and DQ, strongly co-occurred, attributing TCR associations to individual alleles was difficult. A further reported finding was that TCR beta sequences accurately predicted the HLA-A and HLA-B alleles for most subjects in the first cohort. While some public TCRs were present in many individuals, most TCR sequences turned up only very rarely across donors. Several of the top co-occurrence clusters appeared to be linked to parvovirus B19, influenza, CMV and Epstein-Barr virus, according to a later analysis. A total of some 180 TCR beta chains were listed by the study as associated with cytomegalovirus. The 87-base-pair reads could not distinguish some IMGT-functional V segments, including TRBV6-2 and TRBV6-3, so those segments were excluded. A later genetic analysis reported fewer N-insertions in productive TCRs among donors in an Asian-associated ancestry cluster than the roughly 620-donor mean. Because HLA typing was unavailable for some donors at each locus, only the typed subset was used in association tests. A few of the identified cytomegalovirus-associated TCR beta chains were confirmed in vitro to be specific for cytomegalovirus antigens. Correlated functional status among segregating V segments might reflect linkage disequilibrium, but an unknown experimental factor could not be ruled out. A cluster of highly shared sequence variants was judged likely to be a technical artifact of the sequencing pipeline. A later analysis found that TCR association rates varied across HLA loci, with DRB1 alleles showing the most associated TCRs and HLA-C alleles the fewest. A later analysis found that most CMV-associated TCR beta chains appeared HLA-restricted, with HLA associations seemingly driven largely by CMV exposure. According to the authors, the approach could potentially be generalized to other disease states and immunological phenotypes. At a false discovery rate of 0.05, a later analysis linked 16,000 or so TCR beta sequences to specific HLA alleles. In a later genetic analysis, a missense DCLRE1C variant was associated with V-gene and J-gene trimming of TCR beta chains, and the association was replicated in an independent cohort. In this cohort, only TCR beta chains were sequenced, and detectable features were limited by the absence of alpha or paired-chain data. Compared with equally common non-associated chains, HLA-associated TCR beta chains in a later analysis were more clonally expanded and had lower generation probabilities. In an earlier analysis of a few hundred of the donors, most TCR beta V segments were observed in productive rearrangements about 87% or about 30% of the time, broadly matching IMGT annotations. Because counts were too low, 15 to 20 rarely observed V segments, including chromosome 9 orphons, were excluded from the earlier analysis of about 500 of the donors.

Library preparation employed the immunoSEQ multiplex PCR assay. A mixture of 60 forward primers for TCR Vbeta segments and 13 reverse primers for TCR Jbeta segments was used in the multiplex PCR. The CDR3 region of rearranged TCR beta genes was amplified from genomic DNA with a multiplex PCR assay. Amplified TCR beta libraries were sequenced as 87-base-pair reads on the Illumina HiSeq System. As for how the authors treated the data: Across the 600 to 700 repertoires, a later analysis counted some 81 million unique TCR beta chains, 9.5 million to 13 million of which were shared by at least two donors. Raw reads were error-corrected and collapsed into unique sequences with a nearest-neighbor algorithm that merged closely related sequences to remove PCR and sequencing errors. V, D and J gene segments were assigned by aligning CDR3 sequences to IMGT reference sequences. For a sequence to be retained, a match of at least six nucleotides to both a V gene segment and a J gene segment was required. Rearrangements were called productive when the CDR3 lacked stop codons and stayed in frame with V and J; all others were non-productive. Following IMGT convention, CDR3 was defined as the stretch from the second conserved V-encoded cysteine to the conserved J-encoded phenylalanine. The earlier analysis of about 610 of the donors excluded any sequence lacking an unambiguous match to a single V gene segment. An earlier analysis of 587 of the donors classified V segments as functional when productive rearrangements were above 56.7% and as segregating when the standard deviation between donors was above 5%. A statistical classification framework was built to diagnose cytomegalovirus status from the catalog of TCR beta chain sequences. A later analysis assigned V and J genes by comparing TCR nucleotide sequences with IMGT/GENE-DB human TR gene sequences. In a later analysis, CDR3 sequences and most-parsimonious VDJ recombination scenarios were assigned using the TCRdist pipeline. In a later analysis, every TCR beta chain was defined by the combination of its CDR3 amino acid sequence and its V-gene family, and reads without a unique V-gene family were dropped. To address suspected cross-contamination and a sequencing artifact, a later analysis removed roughly 580 highly shared, low-generation-probability nucleotide sequences. A later analysis calculated a clonal expansion index for each public chain from normalized within-repertoire ranks of inferred template counts. A later analysis computed generation probabilities with a VDJ recombination model fitted to out-of-frame rearrangements, and checked the results against IGoR. In a later analysis, TCR-TCR, TCR-HLA and TCR-CMV co-occurrence was scored with hypergeometric tests, and a repertoire-size bias correction was applied to TCR pairs. False discovery rates were estimated in a later analysis by permuting HLA or CMV assignments 20 times. A later analysis grouped co-occurring TCRs with DBSCAN, adding TCRdist sequence similarity when clustering within HLA-allele-positive subsets. Repertoires with fewer than 30,000 or more than 120,000 public chains, plus five repertoires with anomalous nucleotide sharing, were excluded from co-occurrence clustering. The source is immuneACCESS, and TCRdb retained only in-frame sequences with V and J called. Part of the clones is not carried over; for the studies checked, unresolved V genes explain less than half of this, and the remainder is unexplained. The V and J calls and clone size come from that table; D and trimming were worked out from the DNA. Within this sample are about 160,000 clones, with approximately 74% of them counted one time only. About 2.7% of the sample comes from the top ten.

This sequence uses TRBV7-2 and TRBJ1-2, and TRBD1 matches 9 of the central bases. The sequence was collected from a woman under 40 in good health and CMV-seronegative. Sequencing was carried out using PBMCs. CDR3 region: CASSLDRGQGYTF. The DNA reads TGTGCCAGCAGCTTAGACAGGGGGCAAGGCTACACCTTC.